The 6 T cell receptor beta chains below all came from one sample that was sequenced in a study of shared T cell receptors in the human thymus. TCRdb's table, derived via immunoSEQ multiplex PCR, lists solely in-frame clones and lacks some. This sample has about 380,000 clones, with approximately 95% found just once. The source material was thymocytes. The receptors were gathered from a human donor.

This chain connects TRBV5-4 to TRBJ1-1; weak D call: TRBD1 (6 bases). The CDR3 contains 15 residues. Trimming removed 4 bases at V and 5 bases at J, with 18 bases between. Germline V gives CDR1 SGHNT, CDR2 YYREEE (reference sequence). The CDR3 here is CASSPLPGGWTEAFF. The CDR3 DNA follows: TGTGCCAGCAGCCCGTTACCCGGGGGCTGGACTGAAGCTTTCTTT.

This chain connects TRBV27 to TRBJ1-5; D not resolved. Between the trimmed V and J ends, which lost 2 bases and 11 bases, there was a span of 4 bases. The CDR3 contains 10 residues. Germline CDR1 and CDR2: MNHEY and SMNVEV (reference sequence). Written as DNA, the CDR3 is TGTGCCAGCAGTTTAGGGACCCAGCATTTT. This translates into CASSLGTQHF.

This sequence joins TRBV5-1 and TRBJ2-3; D is unclear. Germline V gene data show CDR1 as SGHRS and CDR2 as YFSETQ. CDR3 size: 12 residues. With 4 bases removed from V and 7 bases from J, the gap between germline ends came to 10 bases. CDR3 DNA sequence: TGCGCCAGCAGCCCGGACGTGAATACGCAGTATTTT. Its protein is CASSPDVNTQYF.

The genes are TRBV7-6 and TRBJ2-5; a weak D match, TRBD2 (5 bases). The V and J ends lost 1 base and 2 bases respectively, with 5 bases between them. Germline CDR1 is SGHVS and CDR2 is FNYEAQ. The CDR3 runs 13 residues. CDR3 sequence: CASSLGGQETQYF. For the CDR3, the DNA is TGTGCCAGCAGCTTAGGAGGGCAAGAGACCCAGTACTTC.

The V gene is TRBV11-2, the J gene TRBJ1-1; D unresolved. Germline-derived CDR1 and CDR2 are SGHAT and FQNNGV. The CDR3 consists of 19 residues. The V end was cut by 4 bases, the J end by 1 base, with 25 bases between. CDR3 sequence (DNA): TGTGCCAGCAGCTCCTCCTACCGGAGAGGATTGGTTCGGAACACTGAAGCTTTCTTT. It translates to CASSSSYRRGLVRNTEAFF. The variable domain in full, completed from reference TRBV11-2 and TRBJ1-1, reads EAGVAQSPRYKIIEKRQSVAFWCNPISGHATLYWYQQILGQGPKLLIQFQNNGVVDDSQLPKDRFSAERLKGVDSTLKIQPAKLEDSAVYLCASSSSYRRGLVRNTEAFFGQGTRLTVV.

The chain links TRBV11-2 to TRBJ2-1; 11 bases fit TRBD2. This CDR3 is built from 17 residues. After removal of 4 bases from V and 9 bases from J, the junction contained 14 bases not matched to a gene. The germline V gene encodes CDR1 SGHAT and CDR2 FQNNGV. DNA of the CDR3: TGTGCCAGCAGCTCGCTAGAGCTAGCGGGAGGCCATGGTGAGCAGTTCTTC. Its translation: CASSSLELAGGHGEQFF.